The T cell receptor beta chain described here comes from a study of shared clonotypes between healthy human individuals. The study's findings and limits: Sampling involved blood alone; tissue repertoires likely differ. Naive CD4 clonotypes were shared across several donors at 4% to 5%.

The data were produced by immunoSEQ multiplex PCR, yet TCRdb's version contains in-frame clones alone and is incomplete. The sample has 850,000 to 1,200,000 clones, around 74% seen once; the top ten hold approximately 1.5%. Each of the donors was a healthy adult who was HIV-negative and had not had a recent acute infection or vaccination. Per the germline V gene, CDR1 is ENHRY and CDR2 is SYGVKD. The CDR3 runs to 12 residues. V lost 7 bases and J lost 2, with 6 bases in between. Comment on this clone: What it recognizes is unknown.

V is TRBV10-3 and J is TRBJ1-5, with no clear D. The specimen sequenced was memory CD4+ T cells sorted from blood. Subset: CD45RA-negative fraction. The source is a man between 18 and 35 years old in good health. The CDR3 bases are TGTGCCATCACCTGGGGCAATCAGCCCCAGCATTTT. It is translated as CAITWGNQPQHF.